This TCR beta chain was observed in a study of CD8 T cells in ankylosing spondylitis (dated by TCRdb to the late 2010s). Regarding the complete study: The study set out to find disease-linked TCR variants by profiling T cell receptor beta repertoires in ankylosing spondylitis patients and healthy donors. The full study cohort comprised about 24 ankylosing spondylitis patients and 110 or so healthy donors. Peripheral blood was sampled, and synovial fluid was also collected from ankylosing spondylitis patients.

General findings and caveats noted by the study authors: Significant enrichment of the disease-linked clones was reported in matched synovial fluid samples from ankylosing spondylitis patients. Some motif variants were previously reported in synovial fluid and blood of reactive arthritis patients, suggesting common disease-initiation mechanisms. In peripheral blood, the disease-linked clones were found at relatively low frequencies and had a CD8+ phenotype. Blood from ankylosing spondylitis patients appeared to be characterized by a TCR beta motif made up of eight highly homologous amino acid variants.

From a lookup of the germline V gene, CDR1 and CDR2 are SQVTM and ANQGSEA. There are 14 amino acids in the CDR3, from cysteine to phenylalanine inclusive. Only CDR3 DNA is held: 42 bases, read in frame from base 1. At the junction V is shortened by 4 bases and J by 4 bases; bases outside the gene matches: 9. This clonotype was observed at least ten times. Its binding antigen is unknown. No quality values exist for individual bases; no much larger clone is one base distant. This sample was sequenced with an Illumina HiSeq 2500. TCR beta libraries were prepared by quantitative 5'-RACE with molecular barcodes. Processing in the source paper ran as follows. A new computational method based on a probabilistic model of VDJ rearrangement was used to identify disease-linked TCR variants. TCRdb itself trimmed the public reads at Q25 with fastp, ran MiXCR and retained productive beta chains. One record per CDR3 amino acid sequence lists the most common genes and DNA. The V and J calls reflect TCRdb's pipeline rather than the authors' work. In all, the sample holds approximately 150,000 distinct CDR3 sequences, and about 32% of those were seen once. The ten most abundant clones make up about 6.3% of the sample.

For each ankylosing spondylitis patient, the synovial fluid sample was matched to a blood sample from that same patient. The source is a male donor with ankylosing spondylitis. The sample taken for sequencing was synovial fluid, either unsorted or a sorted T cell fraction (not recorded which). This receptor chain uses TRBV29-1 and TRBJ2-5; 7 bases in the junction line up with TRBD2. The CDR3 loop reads CSVGAGLVRETQYF. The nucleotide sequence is TGCAGCGTTGGGGCAGGACTAGTCAGAGAGACCCAGTACTTC.